These 15 T cell receptor beta chains originate from one sample sequenced in a study of CD8 T cells in ankylosing spondylitis. Whole-study results and caveats: What appeared characteristic of ankylosing spondylitis blood was a TCR beta motif of eight highly homologous variants.

Each CDR3 protein is one row after TCRdb ran MiXCR on the 5' RACE reads. The sample lists about 440,000 distinct CDR3 sequences, about a sixth occurring once. These receptors have no known antigen. Input material: blood, either unsorted or a sorted T cell fraction (not recorded which). The origin of the receptors is a male donor with ankylosing spondylitis.

This clonotype came up a few times. The genes are TRBV28 and TRBJ2-7; D perhaps matches TRBD2 (5 bases). This CDR3 contains 16 residues. Germline lookup yields CDR1 MDHEN and CDR2 SYDVKM. Trimming stripped 6 bases from V and 3 bases from J, with 21 bases between. The CDR3 protein is CASSPPPPGGLYEQYF. CDR3 in DNA: TGTGCCAGCAGCCCCCCGCCCCCAGGAGGACTCTACGAGCAGTACTTC.

This clonotype showed up just a few times. The CDR3 region has the DNA TGTGCCAGCAGTCACGGAAGCTCCTACGAGCAGTACTTC. It is translated as CASSHGSSYEQYF. The rearrangement uses TRBV6-5 and TRBJ2-7; D is undetermined. Germline V CDR1 and CDR2: MNHEY, SVGAGI. The length of the CDR3 is 13 residues. V was pared by 5 bases and J by 0 bases, with 8 bases between.

This clonotype was observed a few times. This sequence joins TRBV25-1 and TRBJ1-2; D is perhaps TRBD1 (5 bases). V was trimmed by 3 bases and J by 0 bases, leaving 11 bases between them. The CDR3 length is 15 residues. Looked up from germline, CDR1 is MGHDK and CDR2 is SYGVNS. CDR3 bases: TGTGCCAGCAGTGACCCTGGGACCGCTAACTATGGCTACACCTTC. It translates to CASSDPGTANYGYTF.

This clonotype was seen at least ten times. This chain connects TRBV14 to TRBJ2-1, with 11 nucleotides matching TRBD2. The germline CDR1 and CDR2 sequences are SGHDN and FVKESK. The V gene end was trimmed by 4 bases and the J gene end by 1 base; junction bases not matched to a gene: 3. This CDR3 contains 16 residues. CDR3 sequence reads: CASSRLAGRSYNEQFF. The DNA for the CDR3 is TGTGCCAGCAGCCGACTAGCGGGACGGTCCTACAATGAGCAGTTCTTC.

This clonotype has a count of ten or more. The rearrangement joins TRBV4-1 to TRBJ1-1; maybe TRBD1 (5 bases). The CDR3 sequence is 14 residues long. V dropped 1 base and J dropped 1 base, with 7 bases sitting between them. Germline V gives CDR1 MGHRA, CDR2 YSYEKL. CDR3 DNA sequence: TGCGCCAGCAGCCAAGTGGGGGGGAACACTGAAGCTTTCTTT. Amino acid sequence: CASSQVGGNTEAFF.

Many counts were recorded for this clonotype. The chain carries TRBV15 and TRBJ2-7; D not resolved. Trimming cost V 1 base and J 0 bases, with 7 bases left between them. Per the germline V gene, CDR1 is LNHNV and CDR2 is YYDKDF (reference sequence). The CDR3 is made up of 14 amino acids. The CDR3 DNA sequence: TGTGCCACCAGCAGAGTCACGGGCTCCTACGAGCAGTACTTC. Translated, it gives CATSRVTGSYEQYF. The full variable domain, completed using reference TRBV15 and TRBJ2-7, is DAMVIQNPRYQVTQFGKPVTLSCSQTLNHNVMYWYQQKSSQAPKLLFHYYDKDFNNEADTPDNFQSRRPNTSFCFLDIRSPGLGDTAMYLCATSRVTGSYEQYFGPGTRLTVT.

This clonotype has ten or more counts. J is TRBJ2-1 and V is TRBV7-2; unclear D gene. This CDR3 region has 11 residues. V lost 6 bases, J lost 4 bases, and 4 bases lay in between. In germline, CDR1 is SGHTA, CDR2 FQGNSA. CDR3 in amino acids: CASSNYNEQFF. Here the CDR3 DNA reads TGTGCCAGCAGTAATTACAATGAGCAGTTCTTC.

The chain links TRBV29-1 to TRBJ1-1; 7 bases align to TRBD1. CDR3 length: 11 residues. CDR1 is SQVTM, CDR2 ANQGSEA, per germline. V dropped 6 bases and J dropped 9; count of bases not matched to a gene: 7. Here the CDR3 DNA reads TGCAGCGTCCCAGGACAGGCTAAAGCTTTCTTT. Translating it yields CSVPGQAKAFF.

Ten or more counts support this clonotype. The genes are TRBV29-1 and TRBJ2-7, with 9 bases aligning to TRBD1. The germline gives CDR1 SQVTM, CDR2 ANQGSEA. Trimming took 3 bases from V and 4 from J; bases not matched to a gene: 4. This CDR3 contains 13 residues. CDR3 loop: CSVDTGGQYEQYF. The DNA for the CDR3 is TGCAGCGTTGACACAGGGGGCCAATACGAGCAGTACTTC.

This clonotype was counted between two and nine times. The chain links TRBV29-1 to TRBJ1-1; D perhaps matches TRBD1 (6 bases). CDR3 size: 12 residues. Germline CDR1 SQVTM, CDR2 ANQGSEA. V lost 6 bases to trimming and J lost 3 bases, with 11 bases between them. The CDR3 DNA sequence: TGCAGCGTAGCCGGGGGCGACACTGAAGCTTTCTTT. This codes for CSVAGGDTEAFF.

The chain carries TRBV28 and TRBJ2-6, with D perhaps matching TRBD1 (5 bases). Germline assignment: CDR1 MDHEN and CDR2 SYDVKM. CDR3 length: 16 residues. V dropped 9 bases and J dropped 3 bases, with 18 bases sitting between them. CDR3 loop: CASSPSGKGGANVLTF. The CDR3 DNA sequence: TGTGCCAGTTCACCCTCAGGGAAGGGTGGGGCCAACGTCCTGACTTTC.

This clonotype was seen repeatedly, ten times or more. V and J are TRBV11-2 and TRBJ2-7, with TRBD2 matching 13 bases. CDR1 is SGHAT, CDR2 FQNNGV, per germline. CDR3 length: 19 residues. J lost 0 bases, V lost 2 bases, and 10 bases had no gene match. The CDR3 loop is CASSLKAGLAGVFSYEQYF. Here the CDR3 DNA reads TGTGCCAGCAGCTTAAAAGCCGGACTAGCGGGGGTTTTCTCCTACGAGCAGTACTTC. The full variable domain, rest sourced from reference TRBV11-2 and TRBJ2-7, is EAGVAQSPRYKIIEKRQSVAFWCNPISGHATLYWYQQILGQGPKLLIQFQNNGVVDDSQLPKDRFSAERLKGVDSTLKIQPAKLEDSAVYLCASSLKAGLAGVFSYEQYFGPGTRLTVT.

This clonotype was detected only a few times. The chain combines TRBV15 with TRBJ2-5; perhaps D is TRBD1 or TRBD2 (5 bases each). There are 14 residues in the CDR3. Per germline, CDR1 LNHNV and CDR2 YYDKDF (reference sequence). Deletions cut 3 bases from V and 4 bases from J, with 12 bases between. The CDR3 spells CATSSGAGLETQYF. The CDR3 coding sequence is TGTGCCACCAGCAGCGGGGCAGGGTTAGAGACCCAGTACTTC.

This clonotype turned up a few times. The J gene is TRBJ2-7, the V gene TRBV6-1; 7 bases are a match to TRBD1. The CDR3 has 14 residues. The J segment lost 7 bases and the V segment lost 6 bases, leaving 12 bases of the junction unmatched. Germline-derived CDR1 and CDR2 are MNHNS and SASEGT. The CDR3 here is CASRPDRDRREQYF. The CDR3 coding sequence is TGTGCCAGCAGGCCCGACAGGGATAGACGGGAGCAGTACTTC.

J is TRBJ1-1 and V is TRBV6-1; no definite D call. The V gene lost 5 bases and the J gene lost 5 bases, with 3 bases spanning the gap. This CDR3 has 10 residues. Germline lookup yields CDR1 MNHNS and CDR2 SASEGT. The CDR3 loop is CASSWTEAFF. The CDR3 DNA reads as TGTGCCAGCAGTTGGACTGAAGCTTTCTTT.